A selection of T cell receptor beta chains follows, all from one sample in a study of blood T cell repertoires in COVID-19. Sequencing was performed with immunoSEQ multiplex PCR; in TCRdb, only in-frame clones are kept and a portion is missing. The data show under 450,000 clones, 88% seen once. Sequenced sample: peripheral blood. The receptors derive from a woman between 50 and 59 years old with COVID-19, enrolled during active disease. The CDR3 runs from the conserved cysteine through the conserved F or W. D genes are given only for firm matches. Not all rows give a size; the values are once, few, many and, for expanded clones, a class.

J | size | D | V | DNA | CDR3
TRBJ1-2 | once | TRBD1 | TRBV19 | TGTGCCAGTAGTTCGACAGGGGGCCGGCTCTATGGCTACACCTTC | CASSSTGGRLYGYTF
TRBJ1-1 | . | TRBD1 | TRBV27 | TGTGCCAGCAGTGCTCGGGACAGAAACACTGAAGCTTTCTTT | CASSARDRNTEAFF
TRBJ1-3 | . | . | TRBV5-1 | TGCGCCAGCAGCGTTGATGCGGGGATATTCGGAAACACCATATATTTT | CASSVDAGIFGNTIYF
TRBJ2-1 | . | TRBD2 | TRBV11-3 | TGTGCCAGCAGCTTAGGGGACTTAGCGGGGGGGTTCGATGAGCAGTTCTTC | CASSLGDLAGGFDEQFF
TRBJ1-6 | . | . | TRBV7-9 | TGTGCCAGCAGCTTAGTGACAGGCTGGTCACCCCTCCACTTT | CASSLVTGWSPLHF
TRBJ1-2 | . | . | TRBV6-6 | TGTGCCAGCAGTCCGGGGATCTATGGCTACACCTTC | CASSPGIYGYTF
TRBJ1-1 | . | . | TRBV2 | TGTGCCAGCAGTAACATCAGGGGTGAAGCTTTCTTT | CASSNIRGEAFF
TRBJ1-2 | . | TRBD1 | TRBV5-1 | TGCGCCAGCAGCTCGGGACAGGGGGCGTTCTATGGCTACACCTTC | CASSSGQGAFYGYTF
TRBJ1-4 | . | . | TRBV5-4 | TGTGCCAGCAGCTTGGGGGGAGCTCCTAGCGGAAAACTGTTTTTT | CASSLGGAPSGKLFF
TRBJ1-4 | . | . | TRBV6-5 | TGTGCCAGCGGACAGCACCTTGAAAAACTGTTTTTT | CASGQHLEKLFF
TRBJ1-1 | once | . | TRBV24-1 | TGTGCCACCAGGAGGAGTGCTTTCTTT | CATRRSAFF
TRBJ1-1 | . | . | TRBV9 | TGTGCCAGCAGCGCCACGGGACACAGAGGGACTGAAGCTTTCTTT | CASSATGHRGTEAFF
TRBJ1-2 | . | TRBD1 | TRBV24-1 | TGTGCCACCAGTGATTGGACAGGGTCTGGCTACACCTTC | CATSDWTGSGYTF
TRBJ1-2 | . | TRBD1 | TRBV6-5 | TGTGCCAGCAGGGACAGGGGGCGTGATGGCTACACCTTC | CASRDRGRDGYTF
TRBJ1-3 | few | . | TRBV30 | TGTGCCTATCAGAGGGGGTTAACTGGAAACACCATATATTTT | CAYQRGLTGNTIYF
TRBJ2-4 | . | . | TRBV30 | TGTGCCTGGAGTAGGGGGGGCGGAAACATTCAGTACTTC | CAWSRGGGNIQYF
TRBJ2-7 | few | . | TRBV11-2 | TGTGCCAGCAGCTTAGAGGACAGCTACGAGCAGTACTTC | CASSLEDSYEQYF
TRBJ1-1 | . | . | TRBV5-1 | TGCGCCAGCAGCTTAGACACCTTGGGAGGGACCCGAGGAGCTTTCTTT | CASSLDTLGGTRGAFF
TRBJ1-4 | . | TRBD1 | TRBV5-1 | TGCGCCACCAGGGGACAGGGAGGCGCGGAGGAAAAACTGTTTTTT | CATRGQGGAEEKLFF
TRBJ2-7 | . | TRBD1 | TRBV9 | TGTGCCAGCAGCTCAAGACAGGGGATGGCCGAGCAGTACTTC | CASSSRQGMAEQYF
TRBJ1-2 | . | TRBD1 | TRBV10-3 | TGTGCCGGGCAGGGGGAGAACTATGGCTACACCTTC | CAGQGENYGYTF
TRBJ1-2 | . | TRBD1 | TRBV5-1 | TGCGCCAGCAGCACCGTCTCCGGGACAGGCCTCGGCTACACCTTC | CASSTVSGTGLGYTF
TRBJ1-1 | . | . | TRBV18 | TGTGCCAGCTCACCACCCAGGGACACTGAAGCTTTCTTT | CASSPPRDTEAFF
TRBJ1-5 | . | TRBD1 | TRBV20-1 | TGCAGTGCTACTGACAGGGCAGATCAGCCCCAGCATTTT | CSATDRADQPQHF
TRBJ1-2 | . | . | TRBV3-1/TRBV3-2 | TGTGCCAGCAGCGAACAAATTTATGGCTACACCTTC | CASSEQIYGYTF
TRBJ1-2 | . | . | TRBV5-8 | TGTGCCAGCAGCCCGCCGGCGGATCATGATGGCTACACCTTC | CASSPPADHDGYTF